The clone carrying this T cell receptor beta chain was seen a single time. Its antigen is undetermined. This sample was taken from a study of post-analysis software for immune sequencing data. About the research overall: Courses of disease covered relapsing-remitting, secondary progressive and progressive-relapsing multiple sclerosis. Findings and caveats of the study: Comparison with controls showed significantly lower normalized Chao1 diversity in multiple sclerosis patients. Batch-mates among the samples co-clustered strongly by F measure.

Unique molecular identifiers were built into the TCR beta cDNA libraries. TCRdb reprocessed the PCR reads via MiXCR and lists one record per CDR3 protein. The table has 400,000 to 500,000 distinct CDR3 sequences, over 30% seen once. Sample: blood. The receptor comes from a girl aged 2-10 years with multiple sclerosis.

The CDR3 DNA follows: TGTGCCAGCAGTTACCCCGGGACTTCAGATACGCAGTATTTT. Its protein is CASSYPGTSDTQYF. The chain employs TRBV6-2 or TRBV6-3 and TRBJ2-3; maybe TRBD2 (6 bases). Trimming shortened V by 2 bases and J by 4 bases, and 10 bases separated the two germline ends. This CDR3 contains 14 residues. The germline V gene encodes CDR1 MNHEY and CDR2 SVGEGT.